This TCR beta chain was captured by sequencing in a study of identical twins. TCRdb itself ran the 5' RACE reads through MiXCR, one entry per CDR3 protein. The data contain about 570,000 distinct CDR3 sequences, approximately 9.6% of them singletons. Per germline, CDR1 MDHEN and CDR2 SYDVKM. V dropped 7 bases and J dropped 3 bases, with 14 bases sitting between them. The CDR3 length is 14 residues. In its sample, this clonotype was seen a few times. This sample also appeared in a second study, on yellow fever vaccine responses in identical twins.

V is TRBV28 and J is TRBJ2-3; a weak D match, TRBD2 (6 bases). This TCR was sampled from a woman aged 18-29 years in good health. Input material: PBMCs. In nucleotides, the CDR3 is TGTGCCAGCACTTACGGGAGTAGGACAGATACGCAGTATTTT. Residues: CASTYGSRTDTQYF.